This T cell receptor beta chain was recovered during a study of read filtering for tumor transcriptome and immune sequencing. With 4 bases removed from V and 2 bases from J, the gap between germline ends came to 16 bases. Germline CDR1 reads DFQATT; CDR2 reads SNEGSKA (reference sequence). The CDR3 has 15 residues. Molecular barcoded adaptors covering alpha/delta and beta/gamma chains were used on roughly 370 ng RNA. TCRdb re-analysed the reads in MiXCR, keeping a single row per CDR3 protein. Of over 45,000 distinct CDR3 sequences listed, more than 20% are singletons. Sequenced sample: a population of CD138-negative cells sorted from bone marrow. The TCR was taken from a donor aged 40 or over with multiple myeloma. The rearrangement joins TRBV20-1 to TRBJ2-3, with no clear D. CDR3 sequence: CSATPTDGYTDTQYF. DNA of the CDR3: TGCAGTGCTACCCCCACCGACGGATACACAGATACGCAGTATTTT.